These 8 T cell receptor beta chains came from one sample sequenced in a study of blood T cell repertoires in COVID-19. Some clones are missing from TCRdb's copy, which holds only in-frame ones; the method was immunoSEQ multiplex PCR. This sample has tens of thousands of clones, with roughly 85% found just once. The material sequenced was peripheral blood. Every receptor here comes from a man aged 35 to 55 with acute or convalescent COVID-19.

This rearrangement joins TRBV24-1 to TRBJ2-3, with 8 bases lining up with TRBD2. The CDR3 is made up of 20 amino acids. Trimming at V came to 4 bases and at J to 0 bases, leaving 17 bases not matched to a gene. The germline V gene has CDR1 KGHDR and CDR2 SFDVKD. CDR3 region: CATSEPLLAGNPSSTDTQYF. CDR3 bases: TGTGCCACCAGTGAACCGCTCTTAGCGGGGAACCCCTCTAGCACAGATACGCAGTATTTT.

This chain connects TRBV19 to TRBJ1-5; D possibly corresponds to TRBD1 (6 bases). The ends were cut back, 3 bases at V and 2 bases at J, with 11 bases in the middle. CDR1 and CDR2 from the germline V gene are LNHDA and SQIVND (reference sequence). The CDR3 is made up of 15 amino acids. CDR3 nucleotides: TGTGCCAGTAGTATGGCAGGGGATGGCAATCAGCCCCAGCATTTT. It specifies CASSMAGDGNQPQHF.

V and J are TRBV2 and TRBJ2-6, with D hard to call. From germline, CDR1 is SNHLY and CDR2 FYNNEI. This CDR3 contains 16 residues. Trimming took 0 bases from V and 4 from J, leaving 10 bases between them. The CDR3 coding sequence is TGTGCCAGCAGTGAAGCGCTGAGGTCCGGGGCCAACGTCCTGACTTTC. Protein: CASSEALRSGANVLTF.

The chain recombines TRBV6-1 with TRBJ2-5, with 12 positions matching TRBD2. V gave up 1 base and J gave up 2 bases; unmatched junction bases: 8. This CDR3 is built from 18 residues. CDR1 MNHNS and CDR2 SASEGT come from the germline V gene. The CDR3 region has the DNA TGTGCCAGCAGTGAAGTTTCTAGCGGGGGGGCGGATCAAGAGACCCAGTACTTC. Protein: CASSEVSSGGADQETQYF.

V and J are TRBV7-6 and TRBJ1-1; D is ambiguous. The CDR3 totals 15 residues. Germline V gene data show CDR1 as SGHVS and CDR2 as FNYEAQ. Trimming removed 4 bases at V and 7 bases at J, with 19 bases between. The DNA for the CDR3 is TGTGCCAGCAGCTCCAGGCCGGGATTGTTAGATGAAGCTTTCTTT. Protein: CASSSRPGLLDEAFF.

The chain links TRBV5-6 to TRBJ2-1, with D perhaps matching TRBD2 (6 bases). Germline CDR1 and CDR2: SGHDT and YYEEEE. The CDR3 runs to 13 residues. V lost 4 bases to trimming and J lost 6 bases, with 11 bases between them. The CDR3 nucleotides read TGTGCCAGCAGCACGGGACTCAGCAATGAGCAGTTCTTC. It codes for CASSTGLSNEQFF.

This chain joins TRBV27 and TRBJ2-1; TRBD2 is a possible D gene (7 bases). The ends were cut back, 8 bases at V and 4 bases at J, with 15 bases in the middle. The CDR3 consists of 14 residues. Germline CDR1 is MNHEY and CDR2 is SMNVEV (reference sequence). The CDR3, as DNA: TGTGCCAGCGGTCCCGGGGGGCGATACAATGAGCAGTTCTTC. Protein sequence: CASGPGGRYNEQFF.

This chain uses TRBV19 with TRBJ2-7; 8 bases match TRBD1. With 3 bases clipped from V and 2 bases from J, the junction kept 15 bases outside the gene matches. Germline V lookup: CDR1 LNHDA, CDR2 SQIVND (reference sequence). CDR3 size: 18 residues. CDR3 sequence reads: CASSIGRAGGVGTYEQYF. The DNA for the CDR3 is TGTGCCAGTAGTATCGGAAGGGCAGGGGGCGTGGGAACCTACGAGCAGTACTTC.